The 26 T cell receptor beta chains reported below all come from one sample, sequenced in a study of CD8+ T cells in alopecia areata (dated by TCRdb to 2016 to 2019). The protocol used for the library was the immunoSEQ multiplex PCR assay. For TCR sequencing, RNA was extracted from every sample and reverse transcribed into cDNA to serve as template. The source is immuneACCESS, and TCRdb retained only in-frame sequences with V and J called. Part of the clones is not carried over; for the studies checked, unresolved V genes explain less than half of this, and the remainder is unexplained. The sample yields some 200,000 clones; 50% to 60% were counted once. About 1.4% of the sample belongs to the ten largest clones. The time point label for this specimen denotes: roughly 27 days on oral tofacitinib. The treatment or condition label, as the study defines it: oral pan-JAK inhibitor, 5-10 mg twice daily.

The sequencing here drew on CD4+ T cells sorted from blood, taken at week 4, from a patient treated with tofacitinib. These receptors came from a human donor with alopecia areata.

The V call is TRBV30, the J call TRBJ2-7, with 7 bases matching TRBD1. J was trimmed by 5 bases and V by 2 bases; bases with no gene match: 12. CDR3 length: 15 amino acids. Per the germline V gene, CDR1 is GTSNPN and CDR2 is SVGIG (reference sequence). CDR3 region: CAWSSQGWGRNEQYF. The CDR3 nucleotides are TGTGCCTGGAGTTCACAGGGGTGGGGACGGAACGAGCAGTACTTC.

This clone was counted ten times or more. The gene calls are TRBV9 and TRBJ2-7; 10 bases map to TRBD1. The CDR3 is made up of 14 amino acids. Germline V gives CDR1 SGDLS, CDR2 YYNGEE. V dropped 4 bases and J dropped 4; count of bases not matched to a gene: 5. The CDR3 sequence is CASSSGTGAYEQYF. CDR3 in DNA: TGTGCCAGCAGCTCCGGGACAGGGGCGTACGAGCAGTACTTC. Full variable domain (rest looked up from reference TRBV9 and TRBJ2-7): DSGVTQTPKHLITATGQRVTLRCSPRSGDLSVYWYQQSLDQGLQFLIQYYNGEERAKGNILERFSAQQFPDLHSELNLSSLELGDSALYFCASSSGTGAYEQYFGPGTRLTVT.

This sequence joins TRBV27 and TRBJ1-2; possibly TRBD1 for D (6 bases). V gave up 4 bases and J gave up 4 bases, with 16 bases separating them. Germline V CDR1 and CDR2: MNHEY, SMNVEV (reference sequence). The CDR3 length is 15 residues. The CDR3, as DNA: TGTGCCAGCAGTTCGAGAGGGGGGAGTAGCTATGGCTACACCTTC. Its protein product is CASSSRGGSSYGYTF.

For the CDR3, the DNA is TGCGCCAGCAGCCAAGTCGGGACAGGGGCCACCGGGGCGAACAATGAGCAGTTCTTC. Amino acid sequence: CASSQVGTGATGANNEQFF. The rearrangement uses TRBV4-1 and TRBJ2-1, with TRBD1 matching 10 bases. The V gene end was trimmed by 1 base and the J gene end by 5 bases; junction bases not matched to a gene: 14. There are 19 residues in the CDR3. Germline loops: CDR1 MGHRA, CDR2 YSYEKL.

With regard to this clone: The identical CDR3 is also encoded by other nucleotide sequences in the sample. This chain links TRBV19 with TRBJ1-2, with 7 bases matching TRBD1. This CDR3 contains 14 residues. Germline values: CDR1 LNHDA, CDR2 SQIVND (reference sequence). V lost 5 bases and J lost 2; bases outside the gene matches: 5. Here the CDR3 reads CASSEQGTNYGYTF. The CDR3 coding sequence is TGTGCCAGTAGTGAACAGGGGACGAACTATGGCTACACCTTC.

This rearrangement joins TRBV11-2 to TRBJ1-6; D unclear. CDR1 SGHAT and CDR2 FQNNGV come from the germline V gene. The CDR3 has 15 residues. V lost 0 bases and J lost 7, with 10 bases in between. DNA for the CDR3: TGTGCCAGCAGCTTAGAGGAGAGTGGCAATTCACCCCTCCACTTT. Translation: CASSLEESGNSPLHF. The whole variable domain, remainder taken from reference TRBV11-2 and TRBJ1-6, is EAGVAQSPRYKIIEKRQSVAFWCNPISGHATLYWYQQILGQGPKLLIQFQNNGVVDDSQLPKDRFSAERLKGVDSTLKIQPAKLEDSAVYLCASSLEESGNSPLHFGNGTRLTVT.

The chain recombines TRBV4-1 with TRBJ2-1; TRBD1 matches at 11 bases. Trimming at V came to 6 bases and at J to 5 bases, leaving 6 bases not matched to a gene. The CDR3 loop spans 15 amino acids. Germline assignment: CDR1 MGHRA and CDR2 YSYEKL. DNA for the CDR3: TGCGCCAGCAGACCACCGGGACAGGGGGACAATGAGCAGTTCTTC. Its translation: CASRPPGQGDNEQFF.

This clone was observed a handful of times. This sequence joins TRBV5-6 and TRBJ2-5; D possibly corresponds to TRBD2 (5 bases). This CDR3 has 15 residues. From germline, CDR1 is SGHDT and CDR2 YYEEEE. Trimming removed 4 bases from V and 3 bases from J, with 16 bases in between. The CDR3 sequence is CASSGSGPGKETQYF. Written as DNA, the CDR3 is TGTGCCAGCAGCGGGTCAGGCCCGGGAAAAGAGACCCAGTACTTC.

The V gene is TRBV30, the J gene TRBJ1-5; possibly TRBD1 for D (5 bases). Germline V CDR1 and CDR2: GTSNPN, SVGIG (reference sequence). V was cut by 2 bases and J by 7 bases, with 12 bases left in between. The CDR3 has 13 residues. The CDR3: CAWSLGTRQPQHF. The CDR3 nucleotides are TGTGCCTGGAGTCTGGGGACCAGACAGCCCCAGCATTTT.

This clone has a handful of counts. The CDR3 nucleotides read TGCGCCAGCAGCCTATGGCAAGGACTGAACACTGAAGCTTTCTTT. It yields the protein CASSLWQGLNTEAFF. The gene calls are TRBV4-3 and TRBJ1-1; D remains ambiguous. Trimming pared 4 bases from V and 0 bases from J, leaving 12 bases between. This CDR3 has 15 amino acids. Germline V gene sequence: CDR1 LGHNA, CDR2 YSLEER.

This clone was seen only once. This chain connects TRBV4-2 to TRBJ2-4; possible D gene TRBD1, 5 bases. This CDR3 has 16 amino acids. Between the trimmed V and J ends, which lost 3 bases and 6 bases, there was a span of 18 bases. Germline CDR1 reads LGHNA; CDR2 reads YNFKEQ. CDR3 amino acids: CASSHYSGPTGNIQYF. CDR3 sequence (DNA): TGTGCCAGCAGCCACTATTCAGGACCCACAGGAAACATTCAGTACTTC.

The chain recombines TRBV4-3 with TRBJ1-2, with D possibly being TRBD1 (5 bases). The V gene lost 4 bases and the J gene lost 2 bases, with 17 bases spanning the gap. The CDR3 loop spans 16 amino acids. Per the germline V gene, CDR1 is LGHNA and CDR2 is YSLEER. The CDR3 reads CASSPRGSGDNYGYTF. CDR3 nucleotides: TGCGCCAGCAGCCCACGGGGGTCTGGGGACAACTATGGCTACACCTTC.

V usage is TRBV10-3 and J usage is TRBJ1-1; D is uncertain. Between the trimmed V and J ends, which lost 8 bases and 3 bases, there was a span of 10 bases. The CDR3 is 12 residues long. Germline V gene data show CDR1 as ENHRY and CDR2 as SYGVKD. The CDR3 nucleotides read TGTGCCATCGGAGGCGGGGACACTGAAGCTTTCTTT. Translation: CAIGGGDTEAFF.

In this sample, this clone turned up a few times. This rearrangement joins TRBV20-1 to TRBJ2-3, with D unresolved. CDR1 and CDR2 from the germline V gene are DFQATT and SNEGSKA (reference sequence). V was cut by 4 bases and J by 5 bases, with 4 bases left in between. The CDR3 length is 10 residues. CDR3 nucleotides: TGCAGTGCTAAGATAGATACGCAGTATTTT. Translation: CSAKIDTQYF.

The V and J genes are TRBV9 and TRBJ1-2; D possibly corresponds to TRBD1 (5 bases). The ends were cut back, 4 bases at V and 4 bases at J, with 20 bases in the middle. There are 16 residues in the CDR3. Germline loops: CDR1 SGDLS, CDR2 YYNGEE. The DNA of the CDR3 is TGTGCCAGCAGCTTCATAGAGGGACTGGGGGGCTATGGCTACACCTTC. The encoded protein is CASSFIEGLGGYGYTF.

This chain links TRBV29-1 with TRBJ1-2; tentative D call: TRBD1 (5 bases). Per germline, CDR1 SQVTM and CDR2 ANQGSEA. The CDR3 is 12 amino acids. Between the trimmed V and J ends, which lost 4 bases and 8 bases, there was a span of 14 bases. CDR3 DNA sequence: TGCAGCGTTGTGGGTAGGGGTGAGGGCTACACCTTC. This codes for CSVVGRGEGYTF.

V gene TRBV19 combines with J gene TRBJ2-5; D might be TRBD2 (6 bases). Germline CDR1 and CDR2: LNHDA and SQIVND (reference sequence). This CDR3 comprises 12 residues. The ends were cut back, 9 bases at V and 4 bases at J, with 12 bases in the middle. The CDR3 region is CARRGIRETQYF. The CDR3 nucleotides read TGTGCCAGGCGGGGAATTCGAGAGACCCAGTACTTC.

The chain carries TRBV7-8 and TRBJ2-2; TRBD1 matches 8 bases. Germline CDR1 and CDR2: SGHVS and FQNEAQ. The V segment lost 1 base and the J segment 6 bases; nucleotides outside the gene matches: 4. The CDR3 sequence is 15 residues long. CDR3 DNA sequence: TGTGCCAGCAGCTTAGTTCAGGGGGCCGCCGGGGAGCTGTTTTTT. It yields the protein CASSLVQGAAGELFF. Looking up the rest from reference TRBV7-8 and TRBJ2-2 gives the full variable domain: GAGVSQSPRYKVAKRGQDVALRCDPISGHVSLFWYQQALGQGPEFLTYFQNEAQLDKSGLPSDRFFAERPEGSVSTLKIQRTQQEDSAVYLCASSLVQGAAGELFFGEGSRLTVL.

This clone occurred many times. The J gene is TRBJ2-7, the V gene TRBV4-1; D uncertain. Germline CDR1 and CDR2: MGHRA and YSYEKL. The CDR3 runs to 18 residues. The V gene lost 1 base and the J gene lost 0 bases, with 19 bases spanning the gap. CDR3 coding DNA: TGCGCCAGCAGCCAAGTGGTATCTCCGGCCAGGTACTCCTACGAGCAGTACTTC. Translation gives CASSQVVSPARYSYEQYF.

The genes are TRBV9 and TRBJ2-2; D might be TRBD1 or TRBD2, each matching 5 bases. This CDR3 region has 16 residues. CDR1 is SGDLS and CDR2 is YYNGEE in the germline V gene. V was pared by 3 bases and J by 4 bases, with 16 bases between. The CDR3 DNA sequence: TGTGCCAGCAGCGCCCCAGGGTGGGGACGCACCGGGGAGCTGTTTTTT. Its translation: CASSAPGWGRTGELFF.

The chain carries TRBV29-1 and TRBJ1-1; D gene uncertain. CDR3 length: 12 amino acids. Germline V gene data show CDR1 as SQVTM and CDR2 as ANQGSEA. Trimming left V 2 bases short and J 6 bases short, with 10 bases between. CDR3 sequence: CSVEQVGAEAFF. As DNA, the CDR3 is TGCAGCGTTGAACAGGTCGGAGCTGAAGCTTTCTTT.

This chain links TRBV11-2 with TRBJ1-1; D gene uncertain. The CDR3 has 14 residues. Germline V lookup: CDR1 SGHAT, CDR2 FQNNGV. V dropped 1 base and J dropped 6 bases, with 12 bases sitting between them. CDR3 DNA: TGTGCCAGCAGCTTAGCATCGTCGTCCGCTGAAGCTTTCTTT. This translates into CASSLASSSAEAFF.

In its sample, this clone was seen a few times. The rearrangement links TRBV7-2 to TRBJ1-1; D is unresolved. This CDR3 comprises 14 residues. Germline V gene data show CDR1 as SGHTA and CDR2 as FQGNSA. Trimming shortened V by 1 base and J by 1 base, and 7 bases separated the two germline ends. This chain's CDR3 is CASSLDSSNTEAFF. DNA of the CDR3: TGTGCCAGCAGCTTAGACAGCTCGAACACTGAAGCTTTCTTT.

V and J are TRBV7-2 and TRBJ1-2, with TRBD1 identical over 9 bases. The germline V gene encodes CDR1 SGHTA and CDR2 FQGNSA. The J segment lost 4 bases and the V segment lost 5 bases, leaving 8 bases of the junction unmatched. This CDR3 spans 15 amino acids. The CDR3 region has the DNA TGTGCCAGCAGCCGACGACAGGGGGAAGGCTATGGCTACACCTTC. Its protein is CASSRRQGEGYGYTF.

The CDR3 sequence: CASEPGLRVTQYF. In DNA form, the CDR3 reads TGTGCCAGCGAACCGGGACTTCGGGTGACCCAGTACTTC. This chain joins TRBV28 and TRBJ2-5; D is possibly TRBD2 (6 bases). The germline gives CDR1 MDHEN, CDR2 SYDVKM. V lost 8 bases, J lost 7 bases, and 17 bases lay in between. This CDR3 is built from 13 residues.

This clone was detected only a few times. The chain links TRBV2 to TRBJ2-3, with D perhaps matching TRBD1 (7 bases). CDR3 size: 15 residues. Germline loops: CDR1 SNHLY, CDR2 FYNNEI. The V end lost 4 bases, the J end lost 1 base, and 12 bases lay between the germline ends. CDR3 bases: TGTGCCAGCAGTGCAGGGGGACTCGGCACAGATACGCAGTATTTT. This translates into CASSAGGLGTDTQYF. The variable domain in full, with the rest retrieved from reference TRBV2 and TRBJ2-3, is EPEVTQTPSHQVTQMGQEVILRCVPISNHLYFYWYRQILGQKVEFLVSFYNNEISEKSEIFDDQFSVERPDGSNFTLKIRSTKLEDSAMYFCASSAGGLGTDTQYFGPGTRLTVL.